A selection of T cell receptor beta chains follows, all from one sample in a study of brain T cells in children with intractable seizures. The assay was immunoSEQ multiplex PCR, and TCRdb's table has in-frame clones only and misses some. This sample has about 80,000 clones; about 90% occur once, and the top ten carry approximately 25%. The sample consisted of peripheral blood, taken at surgery. Every receptor here comes from a girl aged 2-10 years with Rasmussen encephalitis and intractable seizures. Both conserved end residues are part of each CDR3. The order of the fields is J gene, D gene, clone size, V gene, CDR3 protein, CDR3 DNA. D genes are given only for firm matches. Some rows mark clone size as missing; the rest say once, few, many or name a class of expanded clone.

>TRBJ1-6|TRBD1|.|TRBV11-2
CASSPGTGGQSPLHF
TGTGCCAGCAGCCCGGGGACAGGGGGCCAATCACCCCTCCACTTT
>TRBJ1-5|.|.|TRBV19
CASSYRALPLRPQHF
TGTGCCAGTAGTTACCGGGCCCTACCATTGAGGCCCCAGCATTTT
>TRBJ2-7|.|.|TRBV15
CATSRGRGVDYEQYF
TGTGCCACCAGCAGAGGAAGAGGGGTCGACTACGAGCAGTACTTC
>TRBJ1-3|.|.|TRBV3-1/TRBV3-2
CASSEGHSGNTIYF
TGTGCCAGCAGCGAAGGGCACTCTGGAAACACCATATATTTT
>TRBJ2-7|.|.|TRBV27
CASSYRDTYYEQYF
TGTGCCAGCAGTTACCGGGACACCTACTACGAGCAGTACTTC
>TRBJ2-7|.|.|TRBV11-2
CASSFADSSYEQYF
TGTGCCAGCAGCTTCGCTGATAGCTCCTACGAGCAGTACTTC
>TRBJ2-1|TRBD2|.|TRBV10-3
CAISAKAGDGYNEQFF
TGTGCCATCAGTGCTAAGGCGGGAGACGGCTACAATGAGCAGTTCTTC
>TRBJ1-1|.|.|TRBV6-5
CASSSPRGANTEAFF
TGTGCCAGCAGCTCCCCGAGGGGGGCGAACACTGAAGCTTTCTTT
>TRBJ2-1|.|.|TRBV12-3/TRBV12-4
CASTGSSYNEQFF
TGTGCCAGCACCGGGTCCTCCTACAATGAGCAGTTCTTC
>TRBJ2-1|.|.|TRBV5-1
CASSRTLADNEQFF
TGCGCCAGCAGTCGGACCCTAGCCGACAATGAGCAGTTCTTC
>TRBJ2-3|.|once|TRBV30
CAEVGNADTQYF
TGTGCCGAAGTCGGGAACGCAGATACGCAGTATTTT
>TRBJ1-5|.|.|TRBV30
CAWSPLWGGDQPQHF
TGTGCCTGGAGCCCGCTTTGGGGGGGCGATCAGCCCCAGCATTTT
>TRBJ1-1|.|.|TRBV15
CATSARRNTEAFF
TGTGCCACCAGCGCCCGGAGGAACACTGAAGCTTTCTTT
>TRBJ2-5|TRBD1|.|TRBV30
CAWSRRTGGEETQYF
TGTGCCTGGAGTCGCCGGACAGGGGGCGAAGAGACCCAGTACTTC
>TRBJ1-2|.|.|TRBV27
CASSLKGGLASGYTF
TGTGCCAGCAGTTTAAAGGGAGGACTCGCTAGCGGCTACACCTTC
>TRBJ2-3|TRBD1|.|TRBV10-3
CAIRIDRGLTDTQYF
TGTGCCATCAGGATTGACAGGGGACTCACAGATACGCAGTATTTT
>TRBJ1-5|.|few|TRBV10-3
CAISSPGDSNQPQHF
TGTGCCATCAGTAGCCCAGGGGATAGCAATCAGCCCCAGCATTTT
>TRBJ2-1|.|.|TRBV5-1
CASSWGKSYNEQFF
TGCGCCAGCAGCTGGGGGAAAAGTTACAATGAGCAGTTCTTC
>TRBJ2-7|.|.|TRBV4-2
CASSQDLAPVGYEQYF
TGTGCCAGCAGCCAAGACCTTGCGCCAGTGGGATACGAGCAGTACTTC
>TRBJ2-3|.|once|TRBV2
CASSDDRGLTDTQYF
TGTGCCAGCAGTGATGACCGGGGACTCACAGATACGCAGTATTTT
>TRBJ2-7|TRBD1|.|TRBV3-1/TRBV3-2
CASSQARTGAYEQYF
TGTGCCAGCAGCCAAGCGCGGACAGGCGCCTACGAGCAGTACTTC
>TRBJ1-6|.|once|TRBV27
CASSLSGNTLLNELHF
TGTGCCAGCAGTTTATCGGGGAACACGCTTCTAAACGAGCTCCACTTT
>TRBJ1-2|TRBD1|.|TRBV29-1
CSVRTQGAYGYTF
TGCAGCGTCCGGACACAGGGGGCATATGGCTACACCTTC
>TRBJ2-2|.|.|TRBV7-2
CASSITNTGELFF
TGTGCCAGCAGTATTACAAACACCGGGGAGCTGTTTTTT
>TRBJ1-2|.|.|TRBV7-2
CASSPPGTGYGYTF
TGTGCCAGCAGCCCCCCCGGGACTGGCTATGGCTACACCTTC
>TRBJ1-5|.|few|TRBV4-2
CASSQAQDVNQPQHF
TGTGCCAGCAGCCAAGCACAGGACGTCAATCAGCCCCAGCATTTT
>TRBJ2-7|TRBD1|few|TRBV11-2
CASSKDRGLGEQYF
TGTGCCAGCAGCAAAGACAGGGGGCTAGGTGAGCAGTACTTC
>TRBJ2-1|.|.|TRBV14
CASSRTTTYNEQFF
TGTGCCAGCAGCCGGACGACCACCTACAATGAGCAGTTCTTC
>TRBJ1-1|.|once|TRBV6-5
CASSSQGEAFF
TGTGCCAGCAGTTCGCAGGGTGAAGCTTTCTTT